This T cell receptor (beta chain) was sequenced for a study of T cells in Graves' hyperthyroidism and ophthalmopathy. Overall study findings and caveats: Blood shared most expanded thyroid clonotypes above 0.001.

As for this clonotype: No antigen is known for it.

Amplified TCR beta CDR3 regions came from RNA transcripts. First-round RT-PCR of the TCR CDR3 relied on the HTBI primer set. TCRdb independently ran MiXCR on the multiplex PCR reads; one entry per CDR3 protein. The data show 500,000 to 650,000 distinct CDR3 sequences, with 40% to 50% seen just once and about 45% held by the top ten. On the basis of clinical symptoms, serum thyroxine and TRAb, thyroid ultrasound and orbital computed tomography, diagnoses were made. This clonotype was sampled from an adult woman with Graves' disease, either hyperthyroidism or ophthalmopathy (not recorded which). Sequenced: peripheral blood or thyroid tissue (not recorded which).

The CDR3 loop reads CASSFRDRGRSYEQYF. The CDR3 nucleotides are TGTGCCAGCAGTTTTCGGGACAGGGGACGCTCCTACGAGCAGTACTTC. J is TRBJ2-7 and V is TRBV7-9, with TRBD1 matching over 10 bases. Germline trimming cut 6 bases from V and 0 bases from J; bases unmatched to any gene: 8. Germline lookup yields CDR1 SEHNR and CDR2 FQNEAQ (reference sequence). CDR3 size: 16 residues.